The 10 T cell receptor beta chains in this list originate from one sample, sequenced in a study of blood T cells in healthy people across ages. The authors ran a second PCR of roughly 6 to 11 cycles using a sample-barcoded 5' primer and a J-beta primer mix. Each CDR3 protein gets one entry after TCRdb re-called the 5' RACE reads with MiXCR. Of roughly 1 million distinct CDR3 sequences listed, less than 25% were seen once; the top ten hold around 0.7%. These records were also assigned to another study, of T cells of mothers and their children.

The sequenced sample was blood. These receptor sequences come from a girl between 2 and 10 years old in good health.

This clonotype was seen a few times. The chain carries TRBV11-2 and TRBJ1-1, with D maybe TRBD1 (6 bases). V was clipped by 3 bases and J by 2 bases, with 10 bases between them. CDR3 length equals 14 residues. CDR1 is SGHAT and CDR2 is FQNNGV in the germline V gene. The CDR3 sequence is CASSFGQFNTEAFF. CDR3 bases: TGTGCCAGCAGCTTTGGACAGTTTAACACTGAAGCTTTCTTT.

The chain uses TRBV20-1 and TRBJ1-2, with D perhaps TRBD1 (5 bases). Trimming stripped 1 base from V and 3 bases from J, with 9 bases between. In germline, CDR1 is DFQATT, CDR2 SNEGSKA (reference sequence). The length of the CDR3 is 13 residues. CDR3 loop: CSARVDTYYGYTF. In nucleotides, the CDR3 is TGCAGTGCTAGAGTGGACACGTACTATGGCTACACCTTC.

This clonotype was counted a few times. Here the CDR3 reads CSVGGNGNIQYF. As DNA, the CDR3 is TGCAGCGTTGGGGGGAATGGAAACATTCAGTACTTC. The gene calls are TRBV29-1 and TRBJ2-4; either TRBD1 or TRBD2 may fit D (5 bases each). CDR1 is SQVTM, CDR2 ANQGSEA, per germline. Trimming removed 4 bases at V and 6 bases at J, with 10 bases between. This CDR3 has 12 amino acids.

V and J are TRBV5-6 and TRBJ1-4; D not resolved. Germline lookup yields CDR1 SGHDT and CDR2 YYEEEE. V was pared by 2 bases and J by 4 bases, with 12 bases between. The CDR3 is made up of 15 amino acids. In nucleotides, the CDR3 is TGTGCCAGCAGCTTTGAACAGTCGAATAATGAAAAACTGTTTTTT. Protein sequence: CASSFEQSNNEKLFF.

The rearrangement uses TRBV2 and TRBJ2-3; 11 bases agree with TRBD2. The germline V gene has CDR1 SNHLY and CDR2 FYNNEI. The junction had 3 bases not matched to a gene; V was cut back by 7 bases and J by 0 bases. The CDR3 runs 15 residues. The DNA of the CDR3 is TGTGCCAGCACGACTAGCGGGGTGAGCACAGATACGCAGTATTTT. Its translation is CASTTSGVSTDTQYF.

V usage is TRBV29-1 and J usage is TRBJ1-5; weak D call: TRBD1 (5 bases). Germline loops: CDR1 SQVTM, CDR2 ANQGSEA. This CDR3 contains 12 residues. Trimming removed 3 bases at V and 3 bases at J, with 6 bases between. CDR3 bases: TGCAGCGTTGAGACAGCCAATCAGCCCCAGCATTTT. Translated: CSVETANQPQHF.

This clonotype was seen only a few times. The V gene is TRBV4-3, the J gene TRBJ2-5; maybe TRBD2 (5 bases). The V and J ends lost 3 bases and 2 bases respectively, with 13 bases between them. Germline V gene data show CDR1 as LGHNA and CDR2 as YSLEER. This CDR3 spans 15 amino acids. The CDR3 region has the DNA TGCGCCAGCAGCCACGACTATCAGGATCAAGAGACCCAGTACTTC. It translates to CASSHDYQDQETQYF.

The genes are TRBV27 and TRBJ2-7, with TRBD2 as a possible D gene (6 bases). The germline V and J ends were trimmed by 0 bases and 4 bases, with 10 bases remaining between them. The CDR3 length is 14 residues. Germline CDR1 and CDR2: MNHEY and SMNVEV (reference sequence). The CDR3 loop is CASSLSGSFYEQYF. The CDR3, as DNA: TGTGCCAGCAGTTTATCCGGGAGTTTTTACGAGCAGTACTTC.

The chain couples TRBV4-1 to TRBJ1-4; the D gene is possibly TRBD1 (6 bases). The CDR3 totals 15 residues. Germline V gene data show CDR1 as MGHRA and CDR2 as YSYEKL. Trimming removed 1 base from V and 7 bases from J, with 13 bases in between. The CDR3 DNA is TGCGCCAGCAGCCAAGGGTACAGGGTCGGTGAAAAACTGTTTTTT. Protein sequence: CASSQGYRVGEKLFF.

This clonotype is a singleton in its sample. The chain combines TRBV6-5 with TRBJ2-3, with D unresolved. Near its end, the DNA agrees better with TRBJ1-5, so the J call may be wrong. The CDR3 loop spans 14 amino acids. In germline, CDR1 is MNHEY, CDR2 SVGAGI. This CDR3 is CASSSPRSTDTQHF. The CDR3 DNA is TGTGCCAGCAGTTCCCCGAGGAGCACAGATACGCAGCATTTT.